This section outlines one T cell receptor beta chain sequence together with its context. This entry is derived from a study of T cells in Graves' hyperthyroidism and ophthalmopathy. Blood from later-ophthalmopathy patients was taken at first hyperthyroidism diagnosis. Trimming took off 4 bases at V and 7 bases at J, with 23 bases between the two ends. The CDR3 has 16 amino acids. The germline gives CDR1 SGHNT, CDR2 YENEEA. The CDR3 regions of TCR beta were amplified from RNA transcripts. A first-round RT-PCR of the TCR CDR3 used the HTBI primer set. Using its own MiXCR run on the multiplex PCR reads, TCRdb lists one record per CDR3 protein. The sample lists 350,000 or so distinct CDR3 sequences, about a sixth occurring once.

The origin of this receptor is a woman aged 25-40 years with Graves' hyperthyroidism that later progressed to Graves' ophthalmopathy. The sequenced sample consisted of blood. This sequence joins TRBV11-3 and TRBJ2-7; D is unresolved. CDR3 sequence (DNA): TGTGCCAGCAGCTACGGCCCAATAGCATCTTTGGGAGAGCAGTACTTC. Amino acids: CASSYGPIASLGEQYF.